This T cell receptor (beta chain) was sequenced in a study of blood T cells in healthy people across ages. This clonotype has only a few counts. Isolation per sample recovered at least 6 million PBMCs. The authors ran a second PCR of roughly 6 to 12 cycles using a sample-barcoded 5' primer and a J-beta primer mix. Unique molecular identifiers of 12 random nucleotides labeled each cDNA. TCRdb reprocessed the 5' RACE reads via MiXCR and lists one record per CDR3 protein. The repertoire consists of hundreds of thousands of distinct CDR3 sequences, with approximately 53% occurring once and the leading ten covering more than 25%. Germline V gene sequence: CDR1 SGHVS, CDR2 FNYEAQ. Trimming pared 5 bases from V and 3 bases from J, leaving 13 bases between. The CDR3 has 14 residues.

The sequenced material came from blood. V and J are TRBV7-6 and TRBJ2-5, with D maybe TRBD2 (5 bases). This receptor was taken from a man aged 40-55 years in good health. The CDR3 coding sequence is TGTGCCAGCAGCCGAGGCGTCGGGGAAGAGACCCAGTACTTC. It encodes CASSRGVGEETQYF.